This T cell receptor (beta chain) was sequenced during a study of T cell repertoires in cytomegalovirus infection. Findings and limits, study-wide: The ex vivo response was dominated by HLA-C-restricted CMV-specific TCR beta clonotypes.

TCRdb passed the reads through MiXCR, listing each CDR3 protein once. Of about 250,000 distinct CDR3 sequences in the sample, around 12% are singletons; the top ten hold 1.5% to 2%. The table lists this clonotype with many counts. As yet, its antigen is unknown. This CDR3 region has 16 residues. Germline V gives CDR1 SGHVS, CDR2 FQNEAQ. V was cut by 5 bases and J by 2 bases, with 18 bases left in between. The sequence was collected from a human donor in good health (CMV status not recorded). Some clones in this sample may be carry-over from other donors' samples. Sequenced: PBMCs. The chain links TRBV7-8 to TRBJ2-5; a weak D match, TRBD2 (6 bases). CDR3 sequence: CASSPLSGELQETQYF. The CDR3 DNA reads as TGTGCCAGCAGCCCCCTTTCGGGGGAGCTACAAGAGACCCAGTACTTC.